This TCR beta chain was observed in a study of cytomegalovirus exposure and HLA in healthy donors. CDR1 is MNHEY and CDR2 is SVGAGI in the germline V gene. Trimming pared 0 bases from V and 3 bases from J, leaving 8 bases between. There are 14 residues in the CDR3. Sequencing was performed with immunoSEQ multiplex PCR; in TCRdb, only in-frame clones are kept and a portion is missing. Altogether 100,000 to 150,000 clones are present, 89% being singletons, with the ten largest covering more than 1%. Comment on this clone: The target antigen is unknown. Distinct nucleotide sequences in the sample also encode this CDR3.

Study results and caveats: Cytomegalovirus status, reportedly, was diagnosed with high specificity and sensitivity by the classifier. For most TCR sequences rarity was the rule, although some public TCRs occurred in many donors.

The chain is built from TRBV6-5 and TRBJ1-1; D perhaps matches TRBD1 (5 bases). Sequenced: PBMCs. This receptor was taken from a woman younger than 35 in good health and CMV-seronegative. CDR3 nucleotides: TGTGCCAGCAGTTACTCTCGGGGGTACACTGAAGCTTTCTTT. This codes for CASSYSRGYTEAFF.